This entry concerns a single TCR beta chain. Its cognate antigen is unknown. This CDR3 contains 11 residues. In germline, CDR1 is LNHDA, CDR2 SQIVND (reference sequence). V shed 6 bases and J shed 7 bases, with 7 bases lying between them. Data came from immunoSEQ multiplex PCR; TCRdb stores just in-frame clones and leaves some out. In the table there are 100,000 to 150,000 clones, 80% to 95% of which are singletons. This sample stems from a study of T cell responses to AZD1222 COVID-19 vaccine. Study-level results: The repertoires were collected only after the peak T cell response. The number of AZD1222 recipients seropositive at baseline was only 6 or 7. Clonal diversity was possibly underestimated, and white British individuals and females predominated among donors. Once two AZD1222 doses were given, Spike-specific TCR breadth and depth went up.

Sample: peripheral blood, taken on day 0 of MenACWY control vaccination. The receptor was derived from an adult in good health. This chain uses TRBV19 with TRBJ1-5, with D perhaps TRBD1 (5 bases). In DNA, the CDR3 is TGTGCCAGTAGCCGGGGCCAGCCCCAGCATTTT. Translation: CASSRGQPQHF.